The 9 T cell receptor beta chains below all came from one sample that was sequenced in a study of cytomegalovirus exposure and HLA in healthy donors. A multiplex PCR was run with 60 Vbeta primers and 13 Jbeta primers. Produced via immunoSEQ multiplex PCR; TCRdb's table is partial and in-frame only. The table shows about 130,000 clones, with about 80% occurring only once. The sequencing input was PBMCs. Receptors originate from a woman in her forties or fifties in good health and CMV-seronegative.

This rearrangement joins TRBV6-1 to TRBJ1-4, with 7 bases lining up with TRBD1. Looked up from germline, CDR1 is MNHNS and CDR2 is SASEGT. This CDR3 comprises 15 residues. After removal of 4 bases from V and 8 bases from J, the junction contained 10 bases not matched to a gene. CDR3 nucleotide sequence: TGTGCCAGCAGTGTTACGGACGGCAGGGGGGAAAAACTGTTTTTT. Protein product: CASSVTDGRGEKLFF.

This chain joins TRBV5-8 and TRBJ2-7; 7 bases map to TRBD1. The CDR3 is 15 amino acids. CDR1 and CDR2 (germline): SGHTS, YDEGEE. The V segment lost 0 bases and the J segment 3 bases; nucleotides outside the gene matches: 6. The chain's CDR3 is CASSLDEGADYEQYF. In DNA form, the CDR3 reads TGTGCCAGCAGCTTGGATGAGGGGGCGGACTACGAGCAGTACTTC. The complete variable domain, with remaining parts taken from reference TRBV5-8 and TRBJ2-7, reads EAGVTQSPTHLIKTRGQQATLRCSPISGHTSVYWYQQALGLGLQFLLWYDEGEERNRGNFPPRFSGRQFPNYSSELNVNALELEDSALYLCASSLDEGADYEQYFGPGTRLTVT.

The gene calls are TRBV15 and TRBJ2-3; 9 nucleotides line up with TRBD2. V trimming: 3 bases; J trimming: 3 bases; junction bases outside the gene matches: 4. The CDR3 has 15 amino acids. Per the germline V gene, CDR1 is LNHNV and CDR2 is YYDKDF (reference sequence). The CDR3 protein is CATSSSGSGTDTQYF. As DNA, the CDR3 is TGTGCCACCAGCAGTAGCGGGAGTGGGACAGATACGCAGTATTTT.

This clone appeared a single time. The J gene is TRBJ2-5, the V gene TRBV10-3, with D tentatively TRBD2 (5 bases). CDR1 and CDR2 from the germline V gene are ENHRY and SYGVKD. Deletions cut 6 bases from V and 5 bases from J, with 13 bases between. CDR3 length: 13 residues. This CDR3 reads CAIRGVGMETQYF. DNA for the CDR3: TGTGCCATCAGGGGAGTAGGGATGGAGACCCAGTACTTC.

The genes are TRBV30 and TRBJ1-1; D is undetermined. In germline, CDR1 is GTSNPN, CDR2 SVGIG (reference sequence). This CDR3 is built from 13 residues. The V end lost 1 base, the J end lost 1 base, and 7 bases lay between the germline ends. CDR3 sequence reads: CAWSAQTNTEAFF. In DNA form, the CDR3 reads TGTGCCTGGAGTGCACAGACGAACACTGAAGCTTTCTTT.

This chain uses TRBV6-1 with TRBJ2-7; unclear D gene. CDR3 length: 11 amino acids. From germline, CDR1 is MNHNS and CDR2 SASEGT. V was trimmed by 6 bases and J by 3 bases, leaving 6 bases between them. For the CDR3, the DNA is TGTGCCAGCAGCGTCCGCTACGAGCAGTACTTC. It translates to CASSVRYEQYF.

This clone was seen more than once but under ten times. V usage is TRBV5-1 and J usage is TRBJ2-7; D not certain. There are 14 residues in the CDR3. V was clipped by 0 bases and J by 5 bases, with 12 bases between them. The germline V gene encodes CDR1 SGHRS and CDR2 YFSETQ. The CDR3 region has the DNA TGCGCCAGCAGCTTGGGTCGATACTCGGACGAGCAGTACTTC. Residues: CASSLGRYSDEQYF.

The chain couples TRBV4-1 to TRBJ1-1; D might be TRBD1 (5 bases). CDR1 and CDR2 from the germline V gene are MGHRA and YSYEKL. The CDR3 is 14 amino acids. The V end lost 1 base, the J end lost 3 bases, and 9 bases lay between the germline ends. The CDR3 DNA follows: TGCGCCAGCAGCCAAGCAGGGACTTACACTGAAGCTTTCTTT. It translates to CASSQAGTYTEAFF.

The chain is built from TRBV25-1 and TRBJ2-3; 8 nucleotides line up with TRBD2. Looked up from germline, CDR1 is MGHDK and CDR2 is SYGVNS. CDR3 size: 14 residues. J lost 1 base, V lost 7 bases, and 4 bases had no gene match. The chain's CDR3 is CASKAGVGTDTQYF. CDR3 nucleotide sequence: TGTGCCAGCAAAGCGGGAGTGGGCACAGATACGCAGTATTTT.